The next 23 T cell receptor beta chains were all read from a single sample in a study of cytomegalovirus exposure and HLA in healthy donors. In the PCR, 60 Vbeta and 13 Jbeta primers were used. Profiled with immunoSEQ multiplex PCR; TCRdb holds only in-frame clones, not every one. Its listing shows approximately 110,000 clones. What was sequenced was PBMCs. The receptor source for this set is a middle-aged man in good health and CMV-seropositive.

The chain uses TRBV7-9 and TRBJ2-1; 7 nucleotides match TRBD1. V trimming: 1 base; J trimming: 9 bases; junction bases outside the gene matches: 3. Germline V CDR1 and CDR2: SEHNR, FQNEAQ (reference sequence). This CDR3 has 13 amino acids. The CDR3 reads CASSLGQGPEQFF. Here the CDR3 DNA reads TGTGCCAGCAGCTTAGGACAGGGACCTGAGCAGTTCTTC.

Worth noting for this clone: One junction end does not reproduce the germline sequence, and a read error may be involved. J is TRBJ1-5 and V is TRBV2, with D tentatively TRBD1 (6 bases). The CDR3 extends over 15 amino acids. Germline V CDR1 and CDR2: SNHLY, FYNNEI. CDR3 nucleotide sequence: TGTGCCAGCAGCGAAGGGGGGGTGAACAATCAGCCCCAGCATTTT. Its translation: CASSEGGVNNQPQHF.

The gene calls are TRBV30 and TRBJ1-1, with D unresolved. V was cut by 4 bases and J by 3 bases, with 15 bases left in between. There are 14 residues in the CDR3. The germline V gene encodes CDR1 GTSNPN and CDR2 SVGIG (reference sequence). CDR3 sequence reads: CAWIQLFGDTEAFF. CDR3 in DNA: TGTGCCTGGATCCAACTATTCGGTGACACTGAAGCTTTCTTT. Drawing the rest from reference TRBV30 and TRBJ1-1, the complete variable domain is SQTIHQWPATLVQPVGSPLSLECTVEGTSNPNLYWYRQAAGRGLQLLFYSVGIGQISSEVPQNLSASRPQDRQFILSSKKLLLSDSGFYLCAWIQLFGDTEAFFGQGTRLTVV.

The chain has TRBV6-1 and TRBJ1-1, with 8 positions matching TRBD1. V dropped 5 bases and J dropped 3; count of bases not matched to a gene: 8. CDR1 MNHNS and CDR2 SASEGT come from the germline V gene. CDR3 length: 15 amino acids. The CDR3 DNA reads as TGTGCCAGCAGTTTCCGGACAGGGATTGACACTGAAGCTTTCTTT. Protein sequence: CASSFRTGIDTEAFF.

The V call is TRBV28, the J call TRBJ2-2; 8 positions match TRBD1. V lost 7 bases, J lost 2 bases, and 6 bases stayed unmatched. Germline V gene data show CDR1 as MDHEN and CDR2 as SYDVKM. The CDR3 loop spans 15 amino acids. This chain's CDR3 is CASTQAGGNTGELFF. The CDR3 region has the DNA TGTGCCAGCACCCAGGCAGGGGGCAACACCGGGGAGCTGTTTTTT.

J is TRBJ1-1 and V is TRBV28; no firm D call. The germline V and J ends were trimmed by 5 bases and 0 bases, with 10 bases remaining between them. CDR3 length: 14 residues. Per the germline V gene, CDR1 is MDHEN and CDR2 is SYDVKM. The CDR3 DNA is TGTGCCAGCAGTCCTCCCCTAGTGAACACTGAAGCTTTCTTT. It codes for CASSPPLVNTEAFF.

The chain is built from TRBV28 and TRBJ2-6, with unresolved D. The germline V gene has CDR1 MDHEN and CDR2 SYDVKM. The CDR3 contains 13 residues. Trimming left V 5 bases short and J 4 bases short, with 6 bases between. CDR3 nucleotides: TGTGCCAGCAGTCTCCGGGGGGCCAACGTCCTGACTTTC. Residues: CASSLRGANVLTF.

The chain has TRBV6-5 and TRBJ2-1; TRBD2 matches 10 bases. CDR3 length: 15 amino acids. Germline CDR1 reads MNHEY; CDR2 reads SVGAGI. With V trimmed by 6 bases and J by 2 bases, 4 bases remained unmatched. The CDR3 loop is CASSRLAGTYNEQFF. As DNA, the CDR3 is TGTGCCAGCAGCCGACTAGCGGGCACCTACAATGAGCAGTTCTTC.

This sequence joins TRBV4-1 and TRBJ2-3, with TRBD2 matching over 9 bases. There are 17 residues in the CDR3. The trim removed 0 bases at V and 2 bases at J, leaving 6 bases unmatched. Per germline, CDR1 MGHRA and CDR2 YSYEKL. The CDR3 reads CASSQDGGRGVTDTQYF. The CDR3 DNA sequence: TGCGCCAGCAGCCAAGATGGCGGGAGGGGTGTCACAGATACGCAGTATTTT.

This chain connects TRBV5-6 to TRBJ2-1, with 13 bases aligning to TRBD2. The CDR3 is 16 residues long. With V trimmed by 4 bases and J by 7 bases, 8 bases remained unmatched. The germline V gene encodes CDR1 SGHDT and CDR2 YYEEEE. CDR3 in DNA: TGTGCCAGCAGCATACTAGCGGGAGGGCCCTGGAATGAGCAGTTCTTC. As protein: CASSILAGGPWNEQFF.

The chain employs TRBV30 and TRBJ1-1, with 7 bases that match TRBD1. Trimming cost V 5 bases and J 2 bases; bases outside gene matches: 8. Per the germline V gene, CDR1 is GTSNPN and CDR2 is SVGIG (reference sequence). This CDR3 region has 14 residues. CDR3 region: CAWLVQGGNTEAFF. The CDR3 DNA reads TGTGCCTGGCTCGTGCAGGGGGGAAACACTGAAGCTTTCTTT. Complete variable domain (other parts from reference TRBV30 and TRBJ1-1): SQTIHQWPATLVQPVGSPLSLECTVEGTSNPNLYWYRQAAGRGLQLLFYSVGIGQISSEVPQNLSASRPQDRQFILSSKKLLLSDSGFYLCAWLVQGGNTEAFFGQGTRLTVV.

Notes on this clone: The germline gene is not matched at one end of the junction; a read error may be the cause. Written as DNA, the CDR3 is TGTGCCAGCAGCCAAGTATGGAAGTTAGCGGGGCCCCAAGGGACCCAGTACTTC. Encoded protein: CASSQVWKLAGPQGTQYF. The chain employs TRBV14 and TRBJ2-5; TRBD2 aligns across 8 bases. Germline CDR1 is SGHDN and CDR2 is FVKESK. There are 18 residues in the CDR3.

CDR3 in amino acids: CASSEHTGGETQYF. The CDR3 DNA reads as TGCGCCAGCAGTGAGCACACGGGAGGAGAGACCCAGTACTTC. The chain is built from TRBV10-1 and TRBJ2-5; the match to TRBD2 covers 7 bases. The junction had 4 bases not matched to a gene; V was cut back by 2 bases and J by 4 bases. Per germline, CDR1 WNHNN and CDR2 SYGVQD (reference sequence). The CDR3 covers 14 residues.

This chain uses TRBV6-1 with TRBJ2-7; 10 nucleotides match TRBD2. The CDR3 loop spans 14 amino acids. CDR1 MNHNS and CDR2 SASEGT come from the germline V gene. V lost 7 bases, J lost 0 bases, and 3 bases stayed unmatched. The CDR3 reads CASTTSGASYEQYF. The CDR3, as DNA: TGTGCCAGCACTACTAGCGGGGCCTCCTACGAGCAGTACTTC.

The rearrangement links TRBV5-1 to TRBJ1-1, with a tentative D call TRBD1 (5 bases). The V end was cut by 1 base, the J end by 5 bases, with 12 bases between. Germline V lookup: CDR1 SGHRS, CDR2 YFSETQ. The CDR3 runs 14 residues. The CDR3 DNA reads as TGCGCCAGCAGCTTGACAGGATGGCGAACTGAAGCTTTCTTT. This gives the protein CASSLTGWRTEAFF. Complete variable domain (other parts from reference TRBV5-1 and TRBJ1-1): KAGVTQTPRYLIKTRGQQVTLSCSPISGHRSVSWYQQTPGQGLQFLFEYFSETQRNKGNFPGRFSGRQFSNSRSEMNVSTLELGDSALYLCASSLTGWRTEAFFGQGTRLTVV.

This chain uses TRBV11-3 with TRBJ2-3, with a weak D call TRBD2 (6 bases). This CDR3 contains 16 residues. The V end lost 6 bases, the J end lost 1 base, and 17 bases lay between the germline ends. Germline V gene sequence: CDR1 SGHNT, CDR2 YENEEA. CDR3 nucleotide sequence: TGTGCCAGCAGTATCGGTGGCGGGATGGGCACAGATACGCAGTATTTT. Translated, it gives CASSIGGGMGTDTQYF.

V is TRBV5-1 and J is TRBJ2-7, with 9 bases identical to TRBD2. Losses at the gene ends were 4 bases for V and 5 bases for J; bases not matched to a gene: 7. The CDR3 sequence is 14 residues long. Germline V gene sequence: CDR1 SGHRS, CDR2 YFSETQ. The CDR3 region is CASSSAGGPNEQYF. DNA of the CDR3: TGCGCCAGCAGCAGTGCGGGAGGGCCGAACGAGCAGTACTTC.

The chain combines TRBV5-4 with TRBJ1-1; D is uncertain. The germline gives CDR1 SGHNT, CDR2 YYREEE (reference sequence). Trimming left V 2 bases short and J 0 bases short, with 8 bases between. This CDR3 is built from 14 residues. The CDR3 is CASSLESMNTEAFF. For the CDR3, the DNA is TGTGCCAGCAGCTTAGAGAGCATGAACACTGAAGCTTTCTTT.

The chain links TRBV7-9 to TRBJ1-2, with 9 bases matching TRBD1. V lost 5 bases, J lost 0 bases, and 13 bases stayed unmatched. The germline V gene encodes CDR1 SEHNR and CDR2 FQNEAQ (reference sequence). The length of the CDR3 is 18 residues. This CDR3 is CASSNRGTGFSSNYGYTF. CDR3 DNA sequence: TGTGCCAGCAGCAACCGAGGGACAGGGTTTAGCTCTAACTATGGCTACACCTTC.

The CDR3 bases are TGTGCCAACCCCGGAGACTCGGCTGAAAAACTGTTTTTT. Residues: CANPGDSAEKLFF. V and J are TRBV5-8 and TRBJ1-4, with D uncertain. The CDR3 runs to 13 residues. The V end was cut by 9 bases, the J end by 7 bases, with 16 bases between. The germline V gene encodes CDR1 SGHTS and CDR2 YDEGEE.

The chain combines TRBV5-1 with TRBJ2-7, with 12 bases fitting TRBD1. After removal of 3 bases from V and 2 bases from J, the junction contained 0 bases not matched to a gene. Germline CDR1 is SGHRS and CDR2 is YFSETQ. The CDR3 is made up of 14 amino acids. CDR3: CASSWDRGPYEQYF. The CDR3 bases are TGCGCCAGCAGCTGGGACAGGGGGCCCTACGAGCAGTACTTC.

The chain is built from TRBV19 and TRBJ1-5; D remains ambiguous. Germline assignment: CDR1 LNHDA and CDR2 SQIVND (reference sequence). This CDR3 contains 13 residues. Trimming left V 3 bases short and J 7 bases short, with 10 bases between. The CDR3 DNA is TGTGCCAGTAGTATTTTCGGGGAACAGCCCCAGCATTTT. Its protein product is CASSIFGEQPQHF.

The rearrangement uses TRBV5-4 and TRBJ2-1; 9 positions agree with TRBD1. V lost 5 bases and J lost 9; bases outside the gene matches: 9. Germline-derived CDR1 and CDR2 are SGHNT and YYREEE (reference sequence). The CDR3 runs 14 residues. The CDR3 protein is CASSSGTGRTEQFF. The CDR3 DNA sequence: TGTGCCAGCAGTTCCGGGACAGGGCGGACTGAGCAGTTCTTC. Using reference TRBV5-4 and TRBJ2-1 for the parts outside the CDR3, the full variable domain is ETGVTQSPTHLIKTRGQQVTLRCSSQSGHNTVSWYQQALGQGPQFIFQYYREEENGRGNFPPRFSGLQFPNYSSELNVNALELDDSALYLCASSSGTGRTEQFFGPGTRLTVL.